Reported below is one T cell receptor beta chain. Profiling relied on immunoSEQ multiplex PCR, and the TCRdb table lists in-frame clones only, not all of them. Among roughly 40,000 clones listed, around 90% were seen once. The V gene lost 0 bases and the J gene lost 4 bases, with 14 bases spanning the gap. CDR1 is SGHNT, CDR2 YYREEE, per germline (reference sequence). This CDR3 comprises 15 residues. These data are taken from a study of T cell changes during pregnancy in multiple sclerosis. The chain links TRBV5-4 to TRBJ2-7; possibly TRBD2 for D (5 bases). The receptor comes from a female donor with multiple sclerosis, enrolled in a pregnancy study. Here the sequenced sample was CD8+ T cells from peripheral blood mononuclear cells, taken before pregnancy. DNA for the CDR3: TGTGCCAGCAGCTTGGCCGAGGACTTCCCATACGAGCAGTACTTC. The encoded protein is CASSLAEDFPYEQYF.